These T cell receptor beta chains were read from a single sample in a study of blood T cell repertoires in COVID-19. Profiled with immunoSEQ multiplex PCR; TCRdb holds only in-frame clones, not every one. The table lists approximately 110,000 clones, about 88% of them singletons, with over 6.5% in the top ten. Sequenced: peripheral blood. The receptors shown here come from a woman in her 70s who had recovered from COVID-19. Each CDR3 is given with its conserved first and last residue. The D gene is left open where the match is weak. Part of the rows lack a size; the others show once, few, many or a class for expanded clones.

size,V,J,D,CDR3,DNA
-,TRBV30,TRBJ2-1,TRBD2,CAWSVLAGGSSSYNEQFF,TGTGCCTGGAGTGTTTTAGCGGGGGGCTCAAGCTCCTACAATGAGCAGTTCTTC
-,TRBV6-1,TRBJ1-6,TRBD1,CASSGRQGSSYNSPLHF,TGTGCCAGCAGTGGCAGACAGGGAAGCTCCTATAATTCACCCCTCCACTTT
-,TRBV28,TRBJ1-2,TRBD1,CASSSQGARLYGYTF,TGTGCCAGCAGCTCCCAGGGGGCTCGGCTATATGGCTACACCTTC
-,TRBV5-1,TRBJ2-3,TRBD2,CASSTRTSGESDTQYF,TGCGCCAGCAGCACTCGGACTAGCGGGGAATCAGATACGCAGTATTTT
-,TRBV5-1,TRBJ2-5,TRBD2,CASKLVPGAGETQYF,TGCGCCAGCAAGCTTGTGCCGGGAGCGGGGGAGACCCAGTACTTC
-,TRBV13,TRBJ2-7,TRBD2,CASSLRRLGGLLFSEQYF,TGTGCCAGCAGCTTACGTCGCTTGGGAGGGCTCCTATTCTCGGAGCAGTACTTC
once,TRBV28,TRBJ1-1,TRBD1,CASKNQGSRGTEAFF,TGTGCCAGCAAAAATCAGGGGAGCAGGGGGACTGAAGCTTTCTTT
-,TRBV15,TRBJ1-3,-,CATSRGGSLRSGNTIYF,TGTGCCACCAGCAGAGGCGGGTCCCTCCGTTCTGGAAACACCATATATTTT
-,TRBV7-9,TRBJ1-6,-,CASQVSNGPLHF,TGTGCCAGCCAGGTTTCTAACGGACCCCTCCACTTT
-,TRBV18,TRBJ2-7,-,CASSPQGQSSYEQYF,TGTGCCAGCTCACCACAAGGACAAAGCTCCTACGAGCAGTACTTC
-,TRBV6-6,TRBJ2-2,-,CASSPDSVTGELFF,TGTGCCAGCAGCCCGGACAGTGTCACCGGGGAGCTGTTTTTT
-,TRBV19,TRBJ2-7,TRBD2,CASSIWRTSGYEQYF,TGTGCCAGTAGTATATGGCGGACTAGCGGCTACGAGCAGTACTTC
-,TRBV4-3,TRBJ2-1,TRBD2,CASRSGTSGSYEQFF,TGCGCCAGCAGATCCGGGACTAGCGGGAGCTACGAGCAGTTCTTC
-,TRBV7-2,TRBJ2-2,-,CASSPQTTGELFF,TGTGCCAGCAGCCCCCAGACTACCGGGGAGCTGTTTTTT
-,TRBV9,TRBJ2-7,-,CASSASGEREQYF,TGTGCCAGCAGCGCCTCAGGGGAGCGGGAGCAGTACTTC
-,TRBV2,TRBJ2-1,TRBD1,CASSAQGAYNEQFF,TGTGCCAGCAGTGCGCAGGGGGCATACAATGAGCAGTTCTTC
-,TRBV4-3,TRBJ1-2,TRBD1,CASSHSEGGRVGYTF,TGCGCCAGCAGCCACTCTGAAGGGGGCAGGGTTGGCTACACCTTC
-,TRBV19,TRBJ2-1,TRBD2,CASSMGLAAYNEQFF,TGTGCCAGTAGTATGGGTCTAGCGGCCTACAATGAGCAGTTCTTC
-,TRBV11-2,TRBJ1-2,-,CASSLTDSYGYTF,TGTGCCAGCAGCTTGACTGACAGCTATGGCTACACCTTC
-,TRBV11-3,TRBJ2-3,-,CASSLGGRGSTDTQYF,TGTGCCAGCAGCTTAGGAGGCAGGGGATCCACAGATACGCAGTATTTT
-,TRBV11-2,TRBJ2-7,TRBD2,CASSYPGTSAHEQYF,TGTGCCAGCAGCTACCCCGGGACTAGCGCCCACGAGCAGTACTTC
-,TRBV6-1,TRBJ2-5,TRBD2,CASSVAGGETQYF,TGTGCCAGCAGTGTAGCGGGAGGAGAGACCCAGTACTTC
-,TRBV9,TRBJ2-3,TRBD2,CASTRGGTDTQYF,TGTGCCAGCACCCGGGGGGGCACAGATACGCAGTATTTT
-,TRBV7-2,TRBJ1-2,TRBD1,CASSTSGTGNGYTF,TGTGCCAGCAGCACATCCGGGACAGGGAACGGCTACACCTTC
once,TRBV5-1,TRBJ2-7,TRBD2,CASSFTSGNNEQYF,TGCGCCAGCAGCTTTACTAGCGGGAATAACGAGCAGTACTTC
-,TRBV11-2,TRBJ2-1,TRBD2,CASSVGLAGINEQFF,TGTGCCAGCAGCGTAGGACTAGCGGGGATAAATGAGCAGTTCTTC
-,TRBV7-9,TRBJ1-2,-,CASSTTLDSYGYTF,TGTGCCAGCAGCACAACCCTAGACAGCTATGGCTACACCTTC
-,TRBV7-9,TRBJ1-5,-,CASSPGNQPQHF,TGTGCCAGCAGTCCGGGGAATCAGCCCCAGCATTTT
-,TRBV5-8,TRBJ2-1,TRBD2,CASSRLAGGYNEQFF,TGTGCCAGCAGCCGACTAGCGGGAGGTTACAATGAGCAGTTCTTC
few,TRBV7-2,TRBJ2-1,TRBD1,CASSPGTGLNEQFF,TGTGCCAGCAGCCCTGGGACAGGGCTGAATGAGCAGTTCTTC
-,TRBV7-2,TRBJ2-7,-,CASSFSWKDYEQYF,TGTGCCAGCAGCTTTAGCTGGAAAGACTACGAGCAGTACTTC
-,TRBV11-3,TRBJ2-3,-,CASSRGESYTDTQYF,TGTGCCAGCAGCCGCGGGGAGAGCTACACAGATACGCAGTATTTT
-,TRBV5-6,TRBJ2-7,-,CASSLQAPGEQYF,TGTGCCAGCAGCTTGCAGGCCCCCGGAGAGCAGTACTTC
-,TRBV5-1,TRBJ2-3,-,CASSLVGADTQYF,TGCGCCAGCAGCTTGGTAGGAGCAGATACGCAGTATTTT
-,TRBV4-2,TRBJ2-5,TRBD2,CASSQDHGGGASETQYF,TGTGCCAGCAGCCAAGATCACGGCGGGGGGGCCTCAGAGACCCAGTACTTC
-,TRBV11-1,TRBJ2-5,-,CASSFHSETQYF,TGTGCCAGCAGCTTTCATTCAGAGACCCAGTACTTC
few,TRBV30,TRBJ2-3,TRBD2,CASTGGTSTDTQYF,TGTGCCTCCACGGGAGGAACTAGCACAGATACGCAGTATTTT
once,TRBV28,TRBJ2-7,TRBD2,CASRGSREGLNEQYF,TGTGCCAGCAGGGGTTCGCGGGAGGGCCTGAACGAGCAGTACTTC
few,TRBV11-2,TRBJ2-3,-,CASSLDLRGSYTDTQYF,TGTGCCAGCAGCTTAGATCTCCGGGGGTCCTACACAGATACGCAGTATTTT
-,TRBV18,TRBJ1-1,TRBD1,CASSPRTGGVSEAFF,TGTGCCAGCTCACCTCGGACAGGGGGCGTATCTGAAGCTTTCTTT
-,TRBV10-3,TRBJ2-1,TRBD2,CAIGSPPGGKNNEQFF,TGTGCCATCGGGAGTCCCCCGGGAGGGAAAAACAATGAGCAGTTCTTC
-,TRBV7-2,TRBJ2-7,TRBD1,CASSLGLGQGMYEQYF,TGTGCCAGCAGCTTAGGTTTGGGACAGGGAATGTACGAGCAGTACTTC
-,TRBV24-1,TRBJ2-2,TRBD2,CATSDSAGVTGELFF,TGTGCCACCAGTGACTCCGCGGGGGTGACCGGGGAGCTGTTTTTT
-,TRBV28,TRBJ2-7,TRBD1,CASSAGGVRREQYF,TGTGCCAGCAGTGCAGGGGGCGTACGCCGCGAGCAGTACTTC
-,TRBV11-2,TRBJ2-7,-,CASSLEVEDYEQYF,TGTGCCAGCAGCTTAGAAGTGGAGGACTACGAGCAGTACTTC
-,TRBV10-3,TRBJ1-2,TRBD1,CAISLTRDRWGSNYGYTF,TGTGCCATCAGCCTCACCCGGGACAGATGGGGGTCTAACTATGGCTACACCTTC
-,TRBV7-2,TRBJ2-1,TRBD2,CASSSRSSGGYNEQFF,TGTGCCAGCAGCTCCCGGAGTAGCGGGGGTTACAATGAGCAGTTCTTC
-,TRBV4-3,TRBJ1-2,-,CASSQEFAQDYGYTF,TGCGCCAGCAGCCAAGAATTCGCGCAAGACTATGGCTACACCTTC
-,TRBV5-6,TRBJ2-7,-,CASTAGSHYEQYF,TGTGCCAGCACGGCCGGGTCCCACTACGAGCAGTACTTC
-,TRBV7-9,TRBJ1-4,-,CASSLPPGDPGEKLFF,TGTGCCAGCAGCTTACCCCCAGGGGACCCCGGTGAAAAACTGTTTTTT
-,TRBV20-1,TRBJ2-3,-,CSARDINTQYF,TGCAGTGCTAGAGACATCAATACGCAGTATTTT
-,TRBV6-2/TRBV6-3,TRBJ1-1,-,CASSYPNTEAFF,TGTGCCAGCAGTTACCCTAACACTGAAGCTTTCTTT
-,TRBV5-4,TRBJ1-1,-,CASSNNFGTEAFF,TGTGCCAGCAGCAATAACTTCGGGACTGAAGCTTTCTTT
-,TRBV30,TRBJ1-1,TRBD1,CAWQTGLGEAFF,TGTGCCTGGCAGACAGGGTTGGGTGAAGCTTTCTTT
-,TRBV5-5,TRBJ1-4,-,CASSLEGGGEKLFF,TGTGCCAGCAGCTTGGAGGGAGGTGGTGAAAAACTGTTTTTT